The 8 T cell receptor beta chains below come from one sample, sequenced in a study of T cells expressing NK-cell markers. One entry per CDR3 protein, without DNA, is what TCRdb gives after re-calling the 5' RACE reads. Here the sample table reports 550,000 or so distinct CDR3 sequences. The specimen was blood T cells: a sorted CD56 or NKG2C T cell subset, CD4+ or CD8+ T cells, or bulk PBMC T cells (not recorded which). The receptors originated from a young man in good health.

The CDR3 reads CASSYRGAHTGELFF. The chain couples TRBV5-6 to TRBJ2-2; TCRdb returns TRBD1, unconfirmable since there is no DNA. This CDR3 has 15 residues. Germline loops: CDR1 SGHDT, CDR2 YYEEEE. Full variable domain (remainder filled in from reference TRBV5-6 and TRBJ2-2): DAGVTQSPTHLIKTRGQQVTLRCSPKSGHDTVSWYQQALGQGPQFIFQYYEEEERQRGNFPDRFSGHQFPNYSSELNVNALLLGDSALYLCASSYRGAHTGELFFGEGSRLTVL.

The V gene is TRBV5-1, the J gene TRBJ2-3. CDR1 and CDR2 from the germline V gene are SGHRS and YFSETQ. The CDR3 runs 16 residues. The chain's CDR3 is CASSLGASSSTDTQYF.

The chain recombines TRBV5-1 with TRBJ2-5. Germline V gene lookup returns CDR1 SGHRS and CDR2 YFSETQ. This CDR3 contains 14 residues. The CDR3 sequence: CASSLVVGQETQYF. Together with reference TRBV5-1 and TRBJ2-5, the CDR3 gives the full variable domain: KAGVTQTPRYLIKTRGQQVTLSCSPISGHRSVSWYQQTPGQGLQFLFEYFSETQRNKGNFPGRFSGRQFSNSRSEMNVSTLELGDSALYLCASSLVVGQETQYFGPGTRLLVL.

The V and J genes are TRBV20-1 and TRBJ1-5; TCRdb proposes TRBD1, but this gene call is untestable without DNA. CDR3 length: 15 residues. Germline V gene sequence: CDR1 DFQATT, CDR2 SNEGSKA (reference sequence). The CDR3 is CSASKVAGVGQPQHF.

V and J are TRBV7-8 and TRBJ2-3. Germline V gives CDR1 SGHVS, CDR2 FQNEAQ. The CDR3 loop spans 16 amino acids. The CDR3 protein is CASSPLFTSRPDTQYF.

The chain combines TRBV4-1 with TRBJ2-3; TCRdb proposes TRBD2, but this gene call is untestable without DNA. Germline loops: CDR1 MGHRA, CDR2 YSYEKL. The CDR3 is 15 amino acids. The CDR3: CASRGAAGDEDTQYF.

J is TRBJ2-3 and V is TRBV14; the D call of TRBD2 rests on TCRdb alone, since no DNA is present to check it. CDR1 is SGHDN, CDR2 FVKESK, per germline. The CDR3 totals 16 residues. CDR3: CASSRSLAGARNTQYF.

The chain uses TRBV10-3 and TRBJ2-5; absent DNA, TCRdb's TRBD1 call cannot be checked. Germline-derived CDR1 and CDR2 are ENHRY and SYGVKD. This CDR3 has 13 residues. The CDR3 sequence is CAISRAEKETQYF.